The 27 T cell receptor beta chains below all came from one sample that was sequenced in a study of blood T cell repertoires in COVID-19 (dated by TCRdb to 2019 to 2021). The library came from the immunoSEQ multiplex PCR assay. This is the immuneACCESS table as TCRdb keeps it, with only in-frame sequences that have V and J called. A part of the clones is gone; compared with another copy, unresolved V genes explain less than half, and the rest is unexplained. For this sample the table gives around 28,000 clones, of which nearly 90% were detected only once. The ten largest clones capture 25% to 35% of the sample. Specimen: peripheral blood. These receptors were collected from a man at least 80 years old with acute or convalescent COVID-19.

This chain links TRBV4-1 with TRBJ2-1; weak D call: TRBD2 (6 bases). Trimming took 0 bases from V and 6 from J, leaving 18 bases between them. CDR1 MGHRA and CDR2 YSYEKL come from the germline V gene. The CDR3 totals 17 residues. The CDR3: CASSQELPPRDSNEQFF. The CDR3, as DNA: TGCGCCAGCAGCCAAGAGTTGCCCCCGCGGGATTCCAATGAGCAGTTCTTC.

This chain joins TRBV30 and TRBJ1-1; 8 nucleotides agree with TRBD1. The CDR3 covers 15 residues. Germline CDR1 is GTSNPN and CDR2 is SVGIG (reference sequence). J was trimmed by 3 bases and V by 2 bases; bases with no gene match: 8. The CDR3 protein is CAWSYIQGGYTEAFF. The DNA for the CDR3 is TGTGCCTGGAGTTACATACAGGGGGGATACACTGAAGCTTTCTTT.

The chain combines TRBV5-1 with TRBJ2-2; possibly TRBD1 for D (6 bases). Germline values: CDR1 SGHRS, CDR2 YFSETQ. The CDR3 loop spans 16 amino acids. V shed 4 bases and J shed 1 base, with 14 bases lying between them. CDR3 coding DNA: TGCGCCAGCAGCGCAGAGACAGGAGAGAACACCGGGGAGCTGTTTTTT. As protein: CASSAETGENTGELFF.

The CDR3 coding sequence is TGTGCCAGCAGCTTTAGACTCACCTACGAGCAGTACTTC. It translates to CASSFRLTYEQYF. The V call is TRBV7-9, the J call TRBJ2-7; D is uncertain. This CDR3 spans 13 amino acids. CDR1 and CDR2 (germline): SEHNR, FQNEAQ (reference sequence). With 3 bases removed from V and 2 bases from J, the gap between germline ends came to 8 bases.

J is TRBJ2-7 and V is TRBV19; 13 bases agree with TRBD2. From germline, CDR1 is LNHDA and CDR2 SQIVND (reference sequence). After removal of 0 bases from V and 2 bases from J, the junction contained 7 bases not matched to a gene. The CDR3 sequence is 18 residues long. CDR3 coding DNA: TGTGCCAGTAGTATAGACGGGACTAGCGGGATATACCCCTACGAGCAGTACTTC. Translated, it gives CASSIDGTSGIYPYEQYF.

The chain carries TRBV30 and TRBJ1-1; D is perhaps TRBD1 (6 bases). The CDR3 is 13 amino acids. The germline V gene has CDR1 GTSNPN and CDR2 SVGIG (reference sequence). The V and J ends lost 0 bases and 10 bases respectively, with 15 bases between them. The CDR3: CAWSVNGGARAFF. The CDR3 bases are TGTGCCTGGAGTGTAAATGGGGGGGCGCGAGCTTTCTTT.

This sequence joins TRBV5-1 and TRBJ2-4, with D possibly matching TRBD1 (5 bases). CDR3 length: 15 amino acids. The V end lost 0 bases, the J end lost 9 bases, and 16 bases lay between the germline ends. Germline V CDR1 and CDR2: SGHRS, YFSETQ. Written as DNA, the CDR3 is TGCGCCAGCAGCTTGGCCCAGCAGGGATTGGGCATTCAGTACTTC. Protein sequence: CASSLAQQGLGIQYF.

The V gene is TRBV5-1, the J gene TRBJ1-4; D gene unclear. V was pared by 0 bases and J by 0 bases, with 9 bases between. This CDR3 is built from 16 residues. CDR1 is SGHRS, CDR2 YFSETQ, per germline. The CDR3 loop is CASSLDPAATNEKLFF. The CDR3 region has the DNA TGCGCCAGCAGCTTGGACCCCGCAGCAACTAATGAAAAACTGTTTTTT.

The gene calls are TRBV11-2 and TRBJ1-1, with 7 bases matching TRBD1. V lost 6 bases and J lost 0; bases outside the gene matches: 10. The V gene's germline CDR1 is SGHAT and CDR2 FQNNGV. This CDR3 has 16 amino acids. CDR3 amino acids: CASRDPGGRLNTEAFF. DNA for the CDR3: TGTGCCAGCAGGGACCCAGGGGGTCGGCTGAACACTGAAGCTTTCTTT.

V and J are TRBV16 and TRBJ1-4; D unresolved. V lost 0 bases to trimming and J lost 8 bases, with 7 bases between them. The CDR3 is 13 residues long. Per germline, CDR1 KGHSY and CDR2 FQNENV. The CDR3 here is CASSQSEREKLFF. The CDR3 DNA reads TGTGCCAGCAGCCAATCAGAGAGGGAAAAACTGTTTTTT.

The chain has TRBV7-2 and TRBJ1-6; 9 bases match TRBD1. V lost 1 base and J lost 7; bases outside the gene matches: 8. The length of the CDR3 is 17 residues. Germline CDR1 is SGHTA and CDR2 is FQGNSA. The CDR3 DNA reads TGTGCCAGCAGCTTAGATACCGGGACAGGGTACAATTCACCCCTCCACTTT. Its translation is CASSLDTGTGYNSPLHF.

This chain connects TRBV3-1 (or the pseudogene TRBV3-2) to TRBJ1-2, with no clear D. The CDR3 consists of 14 residues. V shed 0 bases and J shed 4 bases, with 9 bases lying between them. Germline V gives CDR1 LGHDT, CDR2 YNNKEL (reference sequence). CDR3 sequence: CASSQDRQFYGYTF. The CDR3 DNA follows: TGTGCCAGCAGCCAAGACAGGCAGTTCTATGGCTACACCTTC.

The chain couples TRBV21-1 to TRBJ2-5; whether TRBD2, the table's D call, matches the DNA was not checked. TRBV21-1 is flagged as a pseudogene. The CDR3 contains 16 residues. CDR3 sequence (DNA): TGTGCCAGCTTCCGCGGGGGGGCGGGAGGCCAAGAGACCCAGTACTTC. Its protein product is CASFRGGAGGQETQYF.

The chain recombines TRBV5-6 with TRBJ1-4; no definite D call. Germline V CDR1 and CDR2: SGHDT, YYEEEE. V dropped 0 bases and J dropped 2 bases, with 8 bases sitting between them. This CDR3 comprises 15 residues. The DNA of the CDR3 is TGTGCCAGCAGCTTGGGTCGGTGGACTAATGAAAAACTGTTTTTT. This translates into CASSLGRWTNEKLFF.

The chain recombines TRBV18 with TRBJ2-1; 14 bases line up with TRBD2. CDR3 length: 15 residues. V was pared by 4 bases and J by 7 bases, with 3 bases of the junction left unmatched. CDR1 is KGHSH and CDR2 is LQKENI in the germline V gene. For the CDR3, the DNA is TGTGCCAGCTCACGGACTAGCGGGAGGATGAATGAGCAGTTCTTC. Amino acids: CASSRTSGRMNEQFF.

This clone was detected a few times. The V call is TRBV6-4, the J call TRBJ2-1; a possible D gene is TRBD1 (6 bases). CDR3 length: 16 residues. Germline V gene lookup returns CDR1 MRHNA and CDR2 SNTAGT. V lost 5 bases, J lost 0 bases, and 14 bases lay in between. Here the CDR3 DNA reads TGTGCCAGCAGTCCCCAGGGGACCGTCTCCTACAATGAGCAGTTCTTC. Its translation: CASSPQGTVSYNEQFF.

This clone has only a few counts. This chain joins TRBV19 and TRBJ1-2, with D tentatively TRBD1 (5 bases). The CDR3 length is 15 residues. With 4 bases removed from V and 1 base from J, the gap between germline ends came to 13 bases. The germline gives CDR1 LNHDA, CDR2 SQIVND (reference sequence). CDR3 sequence (DNA): TGTGCCAGTAGTACCACCAAGACAGATAACTATGGCTACACCTTC. Translation: CASSTTKTDNYGYTF.

The V gene is TRBV3-1 (or the pseudogene TRBV3-2), the J gene TRBJ2-1; TRBD2 matches 7 bases. The CDR3 has 15 amino acids. After removal of 0 bases from V and 8 bases from J, the junction contained 7 bases not matched to a gene. Germline values: CDR1 LGHDT, CDR2 YNNKEL (reference sequence). CDR3 amino acids: CASSQDTGGGDEQFF. DNA for the CDR3: TGTGCCAGCAGCCAAGATACGGGAGGCGGAGATGAGCAGTTCTTC.

The chain couples TRBV11-3 to TRBJ1-5; tentatively, D is TRBD1 (6 bases). Germline CDR1 and CDR2: SGHNT and YENEEA. The germline V and J ends were trimmed by 5 bases and 0 bases, with 20 bases remaining between them. CDR3 size: 18 residues. The DNA for the CDR3 is TGTGCCAGCAGCGCCCGGGACACCCGACCTATTAGCAATCAGCCCCAGCATTTT. This sequence encodes CASSARDTRPISNQPQHF. Full variable domain (rest looked up from reference TRBV11-3 and TRBJ1-5): EAGVVQSPRYKIIEKKQPVAFWCNPISGHNTLYWYLQNLGQGPELLIRYENEEAVDDSQLPKDRFSAERLKGVDSTLKIQPAELGDSAVYLCASSARDTRPISNQPQHFGDGTRLSIL.

The V gene is TRBV30, the J gene TRBJ1-5; no clear D gene. This CDR3 region has 16 residues. The germline V gene encodes CDR1 GTSNPN and CDR2 SVGIG (reference sequence). The V end lost 0 bases, the J end lost 5 bases, and 17 bases lay between the germline ends. CDR3 in amino acids: CAWSVLGVWPHQPQHF. The CDR3 nucleotides are TGTGCCTGGAGTGTACTCGGGGTTTGGCCCCATCAGCCCCAGCATTTT.

The gene calls are TRBV19 and TRBJ1-4, with D possibly matching TRBD1 (6 bases). CDR3 length equals 13 residues. The ends were cut back, 5 bases at V and 7 bases at J, with 11 bases in the middle. The V gene's germline CDR1 is LNHDA and CDR2 SQIVND (reference sequence). The CDR3 loop reads CASSRTATEKLFF. The DNA of the CDR3 is TGTGCCAGTAGTCGGACAGCTACTGAAAAACTGTTTTTT.

The V gene is TRBV7-2, the J gene TRBJ2-2; TRBD1 might be the D (6 bases). V dropped 5 bases and J dropped 0 bases, with 13 bases sitting between them. The CDR3 runs 16 residues. Germline V gives CDR1 SGHTA, CDR2 FQGNSA. The CDR3 sequence: CASSRQGLSNTGELFF. In nucleotides, the CDR3 is TGTGCCAGCAGCCGCCAGGGGTTGTCGAACACCGGGGAGCTGTTTTTT.

The sample holds one count of this clone. The chain has TRBV6-5 and TRBJ2-3; 8 bases are a match to TRBD1. The germline V gene has CDR1 MNHEY and CDR2 SVGAGI. This CDR3 comprises 15 residues. V shed 1 base, J shed 5 bases, and the junction held 5 bases outside the gene matches. The CDR3 nucleotides are TGTGCCAGCAGTTACTGGGGCAGGGGGCAAGATACGCAGTATTTT. It translates to CASSYWGRGQDTQYF.

This rearrangement joins TRBV10-2 to TRBJ2-7; 11 bases align to TRBD1. The CDR3 extends over 15 amino acids. The junction had 9 bases not matched to a gene; V was cut back by 4 bases and J by 7 bases. CDR1 and CDR2 from the germline V gene are WSHSY and SAAADI. The CDR3 spells CASSGTGTGGNEQYF. The CDR3 coding sequence is TGCGCCAGCAGTGGCACCGGGACAGGGGGGAATGAGCAGTACTTC.

The chain couples TRBV10-3 to TRBJ1-1, with D possibly matching TRBD1 (5 bases). Germline loops: CDR1 ENHRY, CDR2 SYGVKD. Trimming removed 8 bases from V and 4 bases from J, with 14 bases in between. The CDR3 loop spans 13 amino acids. Here the CDR3 DNA reads TGTGCCATCCGGGTGCGGGGCGGCACTGAAGCTTTCTTT. Protein: CAIRVRGGTEAFF.

The V call is TRBV24-1, the J call TRBJ1-5; 12 bases map to TRBD1. Germline assignment: CDR1 KGHDR and CDR2 SFDVKD. The length of the CDR3 is 16 residues. After removal of 4 bases from V and 5 bases from J, the junction contained 5 bases not matched to a gene. CDR3 in amino acids: CATSEAGTGGHQPQHF. The CDR3 DNA is TGTGCCACCAGTGAGGCCGGGACAGGGGGCCATCAGCCCCAGCATTTT.

This chain uses TRBV18 with TRBJ1-4; 7 bases agree with TRBD1. V lost 3 bases, J lost 6 bases, and 7 bases stayed unmatched. Germline CDR1 and CDR2: KGHSH and LQKENI. The CDR3 is 15 residues long. The CDR3 reads CASSPRGGQDEKLFF. The DNA for the CDR3 is TGTGCCAGCTCACCGCGGGGAGGACAGGATGAAAAACTGTTTTTT.